The 30 T cell receptor beta chains listed next were all sequenced from one sample in a study of shared clonotypes between healthy human individuals. The assay was immunoSEQ multiplex PCR, and TCRdb's table has in-frame clones only and misses some. This repertoire shows some 2,000,000 clones, 85% to 95% found once; its top ten account for 0.13%. Sequenced material: naive CD4+ T cells sorted from blood. Noted subset: CD45RA+ positively selected. The receptors shown here come from a man between 18 and 35 years old in good health.

The chain is built from TRBV7-2 and TRBJ1-1, with 7 bases that match TRBD1. The V segment lost 5 bases and the J segment 1 base; nucleotides outside the gene matches: 4. Germline CDR1 is SGHTA and CDR2 is FQGNSA. The CDR3 totals 14 residues. This chain's CDR3 is CASSTRDRNTEAFF. CDR3 sequence (DNA): TGTGCCAGCAGCACTAGGGACAGGAACACTGAAGCTTTCTTT.

A remark on this clone: Since a much larger clone is just one base distant, this may be a read error. The rearrangement uses TRBV27 and TRBJ1-2; possibly TRBD1 for D (6 bases). Germline V CDR1 and CDR2: MNHEY, SMNVEV (reference sequence). V was clipped by 4 bases and J by 4 bases, with 7 bases between them. CDR3 size: 12 residues. CDR3 DNA sequence: TGTGCCAGCAGTTCCAGGGGCTATGGCTACACCTTC. It is translated as CASSSRGYGYTF.

This clone was seen only once. A read error may explain this, as a much larger clone is one base away. Other DNA sequences in this specimen translate into the identical CDR3. The chain combines TRBV2 with TRBJ1-2; the D gene is possibly TRBD1 (6 bases). The CDR3 totals 14 residues. Trimming pared 6 bases from V and 3 bases from J, leaving 14 bases between. Per the germline V gene, CDR1 is SNHLY and CDR2 is FYNNEI. CDR3 in DNA: TGTGCCAGCAGCCTCGGGGGGCTCGACTATGGCTACACCTTC. This encodes CASSLGGLDYGYTF.

The chain links TRBV29-1 to TRBJ2-2; D unresolved. CDR1 is SQVTM and CDR2 is ANQGSEA in the germline V gene. The length of the CDR3 is 11 residues. With 6 bases removed from V and 4 bases from J, the gap between germline ends came to 6 bases. DNA for the CDR3: TGCAGCGTACGGACCACCGGGGAGCTGTTTTTT. Its protein product is CSVRTTGELFF.

This clone was detected once. This chain links TRBV5-4 with TRBJ1-1; maybe TRBD1 (5 bases). Germline values: CDR1 SGHNT, CDR2 YYREEE (reference sequence). This CDR3 region has 16 residues. The ends were cut back, 0 bases at V and 5 bases at J, with 17 bases in the middle. CDR3 in DNA: TGTGCCAGCAGCTTGGGGATGGGGCGCTCGGGGACTGAAGCTTTCTTT. Amino acids: CASSLGMGRSGTEAFF.

V usage is TRBV11-2 and J usage is TRBJ1-2; 11 nucleotides match TRBD1. Germline lookup yields CDR1 SGHAT and CDR2 FQNNGV. The V segment lost 6 bases and the J segment 0 bases; nucleotides outside the gene matches: 9. The CDR3 spans 17 residues. The CDR3 bases are TGTGCCAGCAGGATACCGGGACAGGGGGGAGCTAACTATGGCTACACCTTC. Protein product: CASRIPGQGGANYGYTF.

The chain couples TRBV6-5 to TRBJ2-2; no reliable D call. This CDR3 comprises 15 residues. Trimming took 7 bases from V and 1 from J, leaving 13 bases between them. The V gene's germline CDR1 is MNHEY and CDR2 SVGAGI. The CDR3 DNA reads TGTGCCAGCACTATTACCTCGTTGAACACCGGGGAGCTGTTTTTT. Encoded protein: CASTITSLNTGELFF.

This chain connects TRBV6-5 to TRBJ2-7; no firm D call. V lost 6 bases to trimming and J lost 0 bases, with 12 bases between them. This CDR3 contains 14 residues. Germline V lookup: CDR1 MNHEY, CDR2 SVGAGI. CDR3 in amino acids: CASRATRLSYEQYF. CDR3 sequence (DNA): TGTGCCAGCAGAGCAACCAGACTCTCCTACGAGCAGTACTTC.

This sequence joins TRBV4-3 and TRBJ1-5; D gene ambiguous. Per germline, CDR1 LGHNA and CDR2 YSLEER. This CDR3 has 15 amino acids. The V end was cut by 2 bases, the J end by 7 bases, with 15 bases between. The CDR3 loop reads CASSQTRQGGQPQHF. The DNA of the CDR3 is TGCGCCAGCAGCCAAACCAGACAAGGCGGCCAGCCCCAGCATTTT.

The chain couples TRBV28 to TRBJ1-2; 7 bases align to TRBD1. Germline CDR1 and CDR2: MDHEN and SYDVKM. V dropped 6 bases and J dropped 4; count of bases not matched to a gene: 2. This CDR3 spans 12 amino acids. The CDR3 sequence is CASSDRAYGYTF. The CDR3 DNA follows: TGTGCCAGCAGCGACAGGGCCTATGGCTACACCTTC.

About this clone itself: The same CDR3 also results from other DNA sequences found in this sample. The CDR3 region is CASRTSGNTDTQYF. The CDR3 coding sequence is TGTGCCAGCCGGACTAGCGGGAACACAGATACGCAGTATTTT. The chain uses TRBV19 and TRBJ2-3; 12 bases agree with TRBD2. CDR3 size: 14 residues. The V gene end was trimmed by 9 bases and the J gene end by 2 bases; junction bases not matched to a gene: 3. Germline CDR1 is LNHDA and CDR2 is SQIVND (reference sequence).

This chain links TRBV18 with TRBJ2-1; 7 bases align to TRBD1. Germline trimming cut 0 bases from V and 10 bases from J; bases unmatched to any gene: 0. The CDR3 has 12 amino acids. Germline assignment: CDR1 KGHSH and CDR2 LQKENI. The CDR3 nucleotides are TGTGCCAGCTCACCACCGACAGGGGAGCAGTTCTTC. It specifies CASSPPTGEQFF.

The CDR3 DNA reads TGTGCCAGCAGATGGGCATACAGCACAGATACGCAGTATTTT. It codes for CASRWAYSTDTQYF. The V and J genes are TRBV11-2 and TRBJ2-3, with unresolved D. Germline-derived CDR1 and CDR2 are SGHAT and FQNNGV. The CDR3 is 14 amino acids. Trimming took 6 bases from V and 0 from J, leaving 10 bases between them.

The rearrangement joins TRBV4-1 to TRBJ2-5; 9 bases agree with TRBD2. The CDR3 loop spans 15 amino acids. The V and J ends lost 4 bases and 3 bases, in that order; junction bases with no gene match: 6. Germline V CDR1 and CDR2: MGHRA, YSYEKL. The CDR3 is CASSRQTSGEETQYF. The CDR3 DNA reads as TGCGCCAGCAGCCGCCAGACTAGCGGAGAAGAGACCCAGTACTTC.

The chain joins TRBV19 to TRBJ1-3, with a possible D match to TRBD1 (5 bases). V lost 7 bases and J lost 4, with 20 bases in between. This CDR3 region has 16 residues. Germline V CDR1 and CDR2: LNHDA, SQIVND (reference sequence). CDR3 amino acids: CASTTVLGTFGNTIYF. Written as DNA, the CDR3 is TGTGCCAGTACCACGGTGCTGGGGACGTTCGGAAACACCATATATTTT.

V is TRBV5-1 and J is TRBJ2-2; TRBD2 might be the D (5 bases). Germline lookup yields CDR1 SGHRS and CDR2 YFSETQ. Trimming removed 4 bases from V and 7 bases from J, with 11 bases in between. The CDR3 loop spans 13 amino acids. The CDR3 DNA reads TGCGCCAGCAGCCAGAGGGTCGACGGGGAGCTGTTTTTT. Its translation: CASSQRVDGELFF.

This chain connects TRBV11-3 to TRBJ2-5, with 8 bases identical to TRBD2. Trimming cost V 4 bases and J 2 bases; bases outside gene matches: 3. This CDR3 spans 14 amino acids. The V gene's germline CDR1 is SGHNT and CDR2 YENEEA. The CDR3 DNA reads as TGTGCCAGCAGCTGGGGCGGGGGGCAAGAGACCCAGTACTTC. As protein: CASSWGGGQETQYF.

V is TRBV7-9 and J is TRBJ1-4; D gene ambiguous. The germline CDR1 and CDR2 sequences are SEHNR and FQNEAQ (reference sequence). The CDR3 is made up of 14 amino acids. V dropped 1 base and J dropped 4 bases, with 7 bases sitting between them. CDR3 nucleotide sequence: TGTGCCAGCAGCTTAGAAGGCGGTAATGAAAAACTGTTTTTT. Translated: CASSLEGGNEKLFF.

On this clone itself: Other DNA sequences in the sample encode the same CDR3. V and J are TRBV7-2 and TRBJ2-7; weak D call: TRBD1 (5 bases). CDR1 SGHTA and CDR2 FQGNSA come from the germline V gene. The CDR3 spans 15 residues. V was shortened by 1 base and J by 3 bases, with 13 bases between the two germline ends. The CDR3 sequence is CASSLGQGNVYEQYF. DNA for the CDR3: TGTGCCAGCAGCTTAGGTCAGGGTAATGTCTACGAGCAGTACTTC.

The DNA of the CDR3 is TGCGCCAGCAGCCAAGAATATTTGGGGAAGGCTAACTATGGCTACACCTTC. Its translation is CASSQEYLGKANYGYTF. This rearrangement joins TRBV4-1 to TRBJ1-2; D unresolved. The CDR3 length is 17 residues. Trimming took 0 bases from V and 0 from J, leaving 14 bases between them. Germline V gene sequence: CDR1 MGHRA, CDR2 YSYEKL.

V gene TRBV11-2 combines with J gene TRBJ2-1; 12 bases are shared with TRBD2. The CDR3 has 18 residues. The germline V gene has CDR1 SGHAT and CDR2 FQNNGV. With 0 bases clipped from V and 7 bases from J, the junction kept 10 bases outside the gene matches. CDR3 sequence: CASSLEGPSGRANNEQFF. CDR3 sequence (DNA): TGTGCCAGCAGCTTAGAAGGTCCTAGCGGGAGGGCCAATAATGAGCAGTTCTTC. Variable domain in full (rest from reference TRBV11-2 and TRBJ2-1): EAGVAQSPRYKIIEKRQSVAFWCNPISGHATLYWYQQILGQGPKLLIQFQNNGVVDDSQLPKDRFSAERLKGVDSTLKIQPAKLEDSAVYLCASSLEGPSGRANNEQFFGPGTRLTVL.

V usage is TRBV25-1 and J usage is TRBJ2-7, with 11 bases matching TRBD2. With 4 bases clipped from V and 9 bases from J, the junction kept 11 bases outside the gene matches. Germline V lookup: CDR1 MGHDK, CDR2 SYGVNS. The CDR3 loop spans 15 amino acids. The CDR3 sequence is CASSVIAGGPSGQYF. Here the CDR3 DNA reads TGTGCCAGCAGTGTGATAGCGGGAGGGCCTTCGGGGCAGTACTTC.

Note on this clone: Other DNA variants within this sample encode the same CDR3. The gene calls are TRBV5-1 and TRBJ2-3; D not resolved. Trimming cost V 0 bases and J 4 bases, with 9 bases left between them. CDR3 length: 14 amino acids. Germline lookup yields CDR1 SGHRS and CDR2 YFSETQ. CDR3 sequence (DNA): TGCGCCAGCAGCTTGGCTGGGGTGGCAGATACGCAGTATTTT. Translation: CASSLAGVADTQYF.

This chain connects TRBV11-2 to TRBJ2-5, with D unclear. CDR3 length: 12 amino acids. Germline V gene data show CDR1 as SGHAT and CDR2 as FQNNGV. V shed 2 bases and J shed 5 bases, with 6 bases lying between them. The CDR3 DNA reads TGTGCCAGCAGCTTACGGCAGGAGACCCAGTACTTC. It yields the protein CASSLRQETQYF.

The chain is built from TRBV13 and TRBJ1-6, with TRBD1 as a possible D gene (5 bases). The CDR3 runs to 14 residues. Trimming took 5 bases from V and 12 from J, leaving 17 bases between them. Germline V gene lookup returns CDR1 PRHDT and CDR2 FYEKMQ (reference sequence). CDR3 in DNA: TGTGCCAGCAGCAGCGGGACGGGCCGGGAACCCCTCCACTTT. Its translation is CASSSGTGREPLHF.

V and J are TRBV30 and TRBJ2-7; D is undetermined. The CDR3 totals 13 residues. Germline values: CDR1 GTSNPN, CDR2 SVGIG (reference sequence). V lost 3 bases, J lost 3 bases, and 12 bases lay in between. CDR3 bases: TGTGCCTGGAGCATCACCATTCGCTACGAGCAGTACTTC. It yields the protein CAWSITIRYEQYF.

This clone was seen just once. This chain connects TRBV2 to TRBJ2-5, with 8 nucleotides matching TRBD2. The CDR3 runs 14 residues. With V trimmed by 5 bases and J by 6 bases, 8 bases remained unmatched. In germline, CDR1 is SNHLY, CDR2 FYNNEI. Written as DNA, the CDR3 is TGTGCCAGCAGTATAGCGGGATTGGGTAAGACCCAGTACTTC. It is translated as CASSIAGLGKTQYF.

V and J are TRBV18 and TRBJ2-7; 9 bases line up with TRBD2. This CDR3 has 13 residues. CDR1 KGHSH and CDR2 LQKENI come from the germline V gene. With V trimmed by 3 bases and J by 7 bases, 4 bases remained unmatched. CDR3 residues: CASSPGTSLEQYF. CDR3 sequence (DNA): TGTGCCAGCTCACCGGGGACTAGCCTTGAGCAGTACTTC.

This clone was detected once. The V call is TRBV30, the J call TRBJ1-5, with D hard to call. Trimming cost V 5 bases and J 1 base, with 21 bases left between them. In germline, CDR1 is GTSNPN, CDR2 SVGIG (reference sequence). This CDR3 comprises 17 residues. The CDR3 nucleotides read TGTGCCTGGTCCGCAGACAAATTTGGAGGGAGCAATCAGCCCCAGCATTTT. It encodes CAWSADKFGGSNQPQHF.

The genes are TRBV2 and TRBJ1-1; no definite D call. CDR1 and CDR2 (germline): SNHLY, FYNNEI. The ends were cut back, 5 bases at V and 1 base at J, with 11 bases in the middle. The CDR3 spans 14 residues. CDR3: CASSTLRANTEAFF. The DNA of the CDR3 is TGTGCCAGCAGTACCCTGAGGGCGAACACTGAAGCTTTCTTT.